These 18 T cell receptor beta chains were all obtained from the same sample, sequenced in a study of control samples from healthy donors and cancer patients. Method: immunoSEQ multiplex PCR; TCRdb's copy keeps in-frame clones and lacks some. The data hold about 110,000 clones, with just under 85% observed a single time. The sequenced sample consisted of blood. The source of these receptors is a man aged 18-30 years in good health.

This clone has just a few counts. The chain is built from TRBV28 and TRBJ1-2, with 8 bases identical to TRBD1. The trim removed 5 bases at V and 4 bases at J, leaving 12 bases unmatched. The CDR3 covers 16 residues. Germline loops: CDR1 MDHEN, CDR2 SYDVKM. This chain's CDR3 is CASSGGGQGSFYGYTF. DNA for the CDR3: TGTGCCAGCAGTGGCGGAGGACAGGGAAGTTTCTATGGCTACACCTTC.

About this clone: One end of the junction is discordant with germline, which a read error may explain. This sequence joins TRBV5-6 and TRBJ2-3; 8 bases fit TRBD2. The CDR3 length is 16 residues. The germline gives CDR1 SGHDT, CDR2 YYEEEE. The CDR3 region has the DNA TGTGCCAGCAGCTACCGGACTAGCCTCAAGGGGGATACGCAATATTTT. Its protein is CASSYRTSLKGDTQYF. Together with reference TRBV5-6 and TRBJ2-3, the CDR3 gives the full variable domain: DAGVTQSPTHLIKTRGQQVTLRCSPKSGHDTVSWYQQALGQGPQFIFQYYEEEERQRGNFPDRFSGHQFPNYSSELNVNALLLGDSALYLCASSYRTSLKGDTQYFGPGTRLTVL.

The chain carries TRBV6-4 and TRBJ2-3; TRBD2 is a possible D gene (6 bases). Trimming cost V 0 bases and J 3 bases, with 13 bases left between them. CDR1 is MRHNA and CDR2 is SNTAGT in the germline V gene. The CDR3 runs to 16 residues. The CDR3 DNA reads as TGTGCCAGCAGTGACTCGGCGGCTAGCGTAACAGATACGCAGTATTTT. Amino acid sequence: CASSDSAASVTDTQYF.

The V gene is TRBV2, the J gene TRBJ1-2; D not resolved. CDR3 size: 13 residues. The V end was cut by 10 bases, the J end by 3 bases, with 15 bases between. Germline assignment: CDR1 SNHLY and CDR2 FYNNEI. The CDR3, as DNA: TGTGCCATATACTCCGAGACCTACTATGGCTACACCTTC. Its protein product is CAIYSETYYGYTF. Together with reference TRBV2 and TRBJ1-2, the CDR3 gives the full variable domain: EPEVTQTPSHQVTQMGQEVILRCVPISNHLYFYWYRQILGQKVEFLVSFYNNEISEKSEIFDDQFSVERPDGSNFTLKIRSTKLEDSAMYFCAIYSETYYGYTFGSGTRLTVV.

This CDR3 reads CASSGGGYEQYF. The CDR3 DNA follows: TGTGCCAGCAGCGGCGGCGGTTACGAGCAGTACTTC. This chain joins TRBV9 and TRBJ2-7; D is unclear. Germline V gene lookup returns CDR1 SGDLS and CDR2 YYNGEE. The V gene lost 3 bases and the J gene lost 4 bases, with 8 bases spanning the gap. The CDR3 length is 12 residues.

The chain carries TRBV9 and TRBJ2-1; D gene unclear. The CDR3 sequence is 12 residues long. CDR1 is SGDLS and CDR2 is YYNGEE in the germline V gene. V dropped 3 bases and J dropped 1 base, with 2 bases sitting between them. The CDR3 DNA sequence: TGTGCCAGCAGCGGTTCCTACAATGAGCAGTTCTTC. Its translation: CASSGSYNEQFF.

The chain is built from TRBV30 and TRBJ1-1; no reliable D call. This CDR3 has 12 amino acids. Germline V gives CDR1 GTSNPN, CDR2 SVGIG (reference sequence). V lost 0 bases and J lost 10, with 12 bases in between. The CDR3 reads CAWSVPPGVAFF. In DNA, the CDR3 is TGTGCCTGGAGTGTACCCCCGGGCGTAGCTTTCTTT.

The chain recombines TRBV10-1 with TRBJ2-1; TRBD1 matches 7 bases. V was pared by 6 bases and J by 8 bases, with 10 bases of the junction left unmatched. Germline V gene data show CDR1 as WNHNN and CDR2 as SYGVQD (reference sequence). CDR3 length: 14 residues. CDR3 nucleotide sequence: TGCGCCAGCAGGGGGGACAGCAGGCGTGATGAGCAGTTCTTC. Translation gives CASRGDSRRDEQFF.

The chain carries TRBV5-6 and TRBJ2-3, with 9 bases fitting TRBD2. Germline V CDR1 and CDR2: SGHDT, YYEEEE. The junction had 7 bases not matched to a gene; V was cut back by 4 bases and J by 4 bases. This CDR3 region has 15 residues. Here the CDR3 reads CASSPAGGLADTQYF. The CDR3 region has the DNA TGTGCCAGCAGCCCAGCGGGGGGTCTTGCAGATACGCAGTATTTT.

The chain links TRBV4-1 to TRBJ1-1; tentative D call: TRBD1 (6 bases). Trimming took 8 bases from V and 3 from J, leaving 13 bases between them. The CDR3 consists of 13 residues. From germline, CDR1 is MGHRA and CDR2 YSYEKL. In nucleotides, the CDR3 is TGCGCCAGCTCACAGGGTTGGGACACTGAAGCTTTCTTT. Its translation: CASSQGWDTEAFF.

A single count supports this clone. V and J are TRBV28 and TRBJ2-3; D uncertain. The germline V and J ends were trimmed by 5 bases and 4 bases, with 13 bases remaining between them. This CDR3 has 14 residues. Germline-derived CDR1 and CDR2 are MDHEN and SYDVKM. The chain's CDR3 is CASSLGPLADTQYF. The CDR3 DNA reads as TGTGCCAGCAGTCTAGGGCCACTCGCAGATACGCAGTATTTT.

This chain links TRBV10-2 with TRBJ1-4, with TRBD1 matching over 7 bases. J lost 6 bases, V lost 3 bases, and 4 bases had no gene match. The CDR3 covers 14 residues. From germline, CDR1 is WSHSY and CDR2 SAAADI. CDR3 coding DNA: TGCGCCAGCAGTGACGGGGACAGTCATGAAAAACTGTTTTTT. Translation: CASSDGDSHEKLFF.

V usage is TRBV2 and J usage is TRBJ1-5; D perhaps matches TRBD1 (6 bases). The CDR3 loop spans 17 amino acids. Trimming took 1 base from V and 0 from J, leaving 13 bases between them. Germline lookup yields CDR1 SNHLY and CDR2 FYNNEI. CDR3 sequence reads: CASSEVGRGFSNQPQHF. In nucleotides, the CDR3 is TGTGCCAGCAGTGAAGTGGGCAGGGGCTTTAGCAATCAGCCCCAGCATTTT.

The J gene is TRBJ2-7, the V gene TRBV4-1, with D perhaps matching TRBD1 (6 bases). CDR1 and CDR2 (germline): MGHRA, YSYEKL. The V end lost 4 bases, the J end lost 3 bases, and 16 bases lay between the germline ends. The CDR3 has 15 amino acids. The CDR3 DNA is TGCGCCAGCAGCCGGGCGCAACAGGGTTTCTACGAGCAGTACTTC. Its protein is CASSRAQQGFYEQYF.

DNA of the CDR3: TGCAGTGCTAGTGGTCAGGGGGCCCTCGCCCACACTGAAGCTTTCTTT. The encoded protein is CSASGQGALAHTEAFF. J is TRBJ1-1 and V is TRBV20-1; 8 bases fit TRBD1. The trim removed 3 bases at V and 3 bases at J, leaving 12 bases unmatched. The germline CDR1 and CDR2 sequences are DFQATT and SNEGSKA (reference sequence). There are 16 residues in the CDR3.

This sequence joins TRBV7-2 and TRBJ2-1; 12 positions agree with TRBD2. This CDR3 region has 16 residues. The germline gives CDR1 SGHTA, CDR2 FQGNSA. Trimming took 5 bases from V and 5 from J; bases not matched to a gene: 7. For the CDR3, the DNA is TGTGCCAGCAGCACCCGAACTAGCGGGGGGCACAATGAGCAGTTCTTC. Protein: CASSTRTSGGHNEQFF.

J is TRBJ2-7 and V is TRBV6-5; possibly TRBD2 for D (5 bases). CDR3 length equals 15 residues. The germline V gene encodes CDR1 MNHEY and CDR2 SVGAGI. Between the trimmed V and J ends, which lost 5 bases and 1 base, there was a span of 15 bases. The CDR3 nucleotides are TGTGCCAGCAGTCCCCGCGGACTGCATTCCTACGAGCAGTACGTC. This sequence encodes CASSPRGLHSYEQYV.

V is TRBV2 and J is TRBJ1-4, with a weak D call TRBD1 (5 bases). Trimming took off 3 bases at V and 6 bases at J, with 17 bases between the two ends. The CDR3 runs 16 residues. Germline V gene sequence: CDR1 SNHLY, CDR2 FYNNEI. The CDR3 loop reads CASSDSKGQGDEKLFF. The DNA of the CDR3 is TGTGCCAGCAGTGATTCAAAAGGGCAGGGTGATGAAAAACTGTTTTTT.